Sequencing of this T cell receptor beta chain was carried out in a study of T cells in Graves' hyperthyroidism and ophthalmopathy. Findings of the study overall: Researchers report that a 13 V-J model separated ophthalmopathy from stable hyperthyroidism.

Exclusion criteria comprised uncontrolled infection, other autoimmune disease, pregnancy or lactation. RNA transcripts provided the source from which TCR beta CDR3 regions were amplified. In the first-round RT-PCR of the TCR CDR3, the HTBI primer set was used. TCRdb itself ran the multiplex PCR reads through MiXCR, one entry per CDR3 protein. The sample contains around 200,000 distinct CDR3 sequences, roughly 18% of which appear only once. Germline V lookup: CDR1 SEHNR, CDR2 FQNEAQ (reference sequence). The CDR3 is 14 amino acids. Trimming shortened V by 5 bases and J by 2 bases, and 12 bases separated the two germline ends. This clonotype was found many times. The antigen is not known.

This rearrangement joins TRBV7-9 to TRBJ1-1; D possibly corresponds to TRBD1 (6 bases). This clonotype originated in a man in his forties with Graves' hyperthyroidism. Sequenced sample: blood. CDR3 protein: CASSRPTGNTEAFF. DNA for the CDR3: TGTGCCAGCAGCCGACCGACAGGTAACACTGAAGCTTTCTTT.